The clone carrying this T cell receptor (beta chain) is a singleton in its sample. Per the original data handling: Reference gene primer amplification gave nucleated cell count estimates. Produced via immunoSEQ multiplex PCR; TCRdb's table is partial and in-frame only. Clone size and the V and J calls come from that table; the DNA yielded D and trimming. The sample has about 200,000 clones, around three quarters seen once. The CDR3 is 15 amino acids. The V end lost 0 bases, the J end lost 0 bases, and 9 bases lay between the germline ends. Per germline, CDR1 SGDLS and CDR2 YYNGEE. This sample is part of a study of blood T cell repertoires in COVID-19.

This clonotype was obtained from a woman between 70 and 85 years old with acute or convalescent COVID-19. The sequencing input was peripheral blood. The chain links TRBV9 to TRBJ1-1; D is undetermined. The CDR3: CASSVGVALNTEAFF. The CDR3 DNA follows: TGTGCCAGCAGCGTAGGTGTGGCCTTGAACACTGAAGCTTTCTTT.